A single T cell receptor beta chain is shown here with its context. Its antigen is still unknown. This sample was taken from a study of T cells in Graves' hyperthyroidism and ophthalmopathy. Whole-study context: Before treatment of any kind, peripheral blood was taken at initial diagnosis. Findings of the study overall: A median about 6.2 months before onset, the model predicted ophthalmopathy. Most clonotypes expanded in thyroid above 0.001 were likewise present in blood.

From germline, CDR1 is MNHNS and CDR2 SASEGT. This CDR3 has 15 amino acids. Trimming pared 2 bases from V and 3 bases from J, leaving 13 bases between. Amplification of TCR beta CDR3 regions was performed using RNA transcripts as template. The TCR CDR3 first-round RT-PCR relied on the HTBI primer set. TCRdb called the multiplex PCR reads again in MiXCR, with one record for every CDR3 protein. Altogether roughly 300,000 distinct CDR3 sequences are present, roughly a fifth being singletons, with the ten largest covering 50% to 65%. Fresh 10 ml peripheral blood yielded PBMCs. The sample consisted of blood. This chain links TRBV6-1 with TRBJ1-1; TRBD1 might be the D (6 bases). The sequence was obtained from a woman between 45 and 60 years old with Graves' hyperthyroidism. Here the CDR3 reads CASSELYREDTEAFF. CDR3 nucleotide sequence: TGTGCCAGCAGTGAACTGTACAGGGAGGACACTGAAGCTTTCTTT.